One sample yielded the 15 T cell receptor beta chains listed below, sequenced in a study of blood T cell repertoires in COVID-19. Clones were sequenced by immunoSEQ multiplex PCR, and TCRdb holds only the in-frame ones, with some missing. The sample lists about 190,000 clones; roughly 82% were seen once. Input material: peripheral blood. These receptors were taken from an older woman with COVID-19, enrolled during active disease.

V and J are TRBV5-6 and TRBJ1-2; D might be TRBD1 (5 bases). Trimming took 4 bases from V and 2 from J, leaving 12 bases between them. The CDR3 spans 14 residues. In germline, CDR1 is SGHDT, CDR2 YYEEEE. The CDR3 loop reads CASSPGGANYGYTF. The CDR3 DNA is TGTGCCAGCAGCCCAGGAGGGGCCAACTATGGCTACACCTTC.

CDR3 DNA: TGTGCCAGCAGCCGACACCCCGATAACTATGGCTACACCTTC. This translates into CASSRHPDNYGYTF. V is TRBV6-5 and J is TRBJ1-2; D is undetermined. The CDR3 runs 14 residues. Trimming removed 6 bases from V and 1 base from J, with 12 bases in between. Germline CDR1 is MNHEY and CDR2 is SVGAGI.

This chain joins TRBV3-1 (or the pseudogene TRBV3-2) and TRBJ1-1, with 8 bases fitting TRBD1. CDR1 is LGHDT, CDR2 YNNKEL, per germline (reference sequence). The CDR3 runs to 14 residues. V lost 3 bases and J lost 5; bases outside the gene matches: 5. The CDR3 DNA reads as TGTGCCAGCAGCCATAACAGGGGGAAAACTGAAGCTTTCTTT. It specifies CASSHNRGKTEAFF.

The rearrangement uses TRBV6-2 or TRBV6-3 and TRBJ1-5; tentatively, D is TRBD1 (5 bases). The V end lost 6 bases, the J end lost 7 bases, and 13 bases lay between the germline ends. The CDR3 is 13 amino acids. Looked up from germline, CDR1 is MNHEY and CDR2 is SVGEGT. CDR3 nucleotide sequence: TGTGCCAGCAGCCTATGGGGGGAACAGCCCCAGCATTTT. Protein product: CASSLWGEQPQHF.

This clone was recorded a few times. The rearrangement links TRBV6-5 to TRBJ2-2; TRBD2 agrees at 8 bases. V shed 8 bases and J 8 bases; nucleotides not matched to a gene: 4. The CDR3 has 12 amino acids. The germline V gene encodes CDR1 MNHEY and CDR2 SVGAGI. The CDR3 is CASGLAGGELFF. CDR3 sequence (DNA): TGTGCCAGCGGACTAGCAGGTGGGGAGCTGTTTTTT.

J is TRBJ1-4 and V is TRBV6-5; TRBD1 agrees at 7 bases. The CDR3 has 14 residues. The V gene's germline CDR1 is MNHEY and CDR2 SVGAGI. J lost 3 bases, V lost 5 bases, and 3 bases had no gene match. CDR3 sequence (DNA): TGTGCCAGCAGTCGGGACAGAGCTAATGAAAAACTGTTTTTT. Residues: CASSRDRANEKLFF.

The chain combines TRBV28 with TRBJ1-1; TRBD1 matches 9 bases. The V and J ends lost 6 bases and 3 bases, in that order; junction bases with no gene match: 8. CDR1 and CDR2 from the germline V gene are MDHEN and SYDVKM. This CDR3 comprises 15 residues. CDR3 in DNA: TGTGCCAGCAGCCCAGGGACAGGGTCGGACACTGAAGCTTTCTTT. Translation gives CASSPGTGSDTEAFF. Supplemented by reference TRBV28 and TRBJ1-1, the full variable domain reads DVKVTQSSRYLVKRTGEKVFLECVQDMDHENMFWYRQDPGLGLRLIYFSYDVKMKEKGDIPEGYSVSREKKERFSLILESASTNQTSMYLCASSPGTGSDTEAFFGQGTRLTVV.

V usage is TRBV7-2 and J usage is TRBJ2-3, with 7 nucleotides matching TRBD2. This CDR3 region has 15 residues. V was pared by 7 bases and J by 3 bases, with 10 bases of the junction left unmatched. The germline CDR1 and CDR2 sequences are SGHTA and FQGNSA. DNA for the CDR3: TGTGCCAGCACCCCTTGGGGAGGGCCTACAGATACGCAGTATTTT. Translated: CASTPWGGPTDTQYF.

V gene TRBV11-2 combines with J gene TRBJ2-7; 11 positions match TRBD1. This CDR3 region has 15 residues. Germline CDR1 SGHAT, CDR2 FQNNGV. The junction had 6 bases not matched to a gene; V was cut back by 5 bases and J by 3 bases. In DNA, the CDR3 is TGTGCCAGCAGCGGGACAGGGGGTAGGAGCTACGAGCAGTACTTC. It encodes CASSGTGGRSYEQYF.

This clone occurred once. This chain's CDR3 is CASSERGGEGHSPLHF. In DNA form, the CDR3 reads TGTGCCAGCAGTGAAAGGGGGGGGGAGGGACATTCACCCCTCCACTTT. This chain joins TRBV2 and TRBJ1-6; D may be TRBD1 (6 bases). V dropped 2 bases and J dropped 8 bases, with 16 bases sitting between them. The V gene's germline CDR1 is SNHLY and CDR2 FYNNEI. This CDR3 region has 16 residues.

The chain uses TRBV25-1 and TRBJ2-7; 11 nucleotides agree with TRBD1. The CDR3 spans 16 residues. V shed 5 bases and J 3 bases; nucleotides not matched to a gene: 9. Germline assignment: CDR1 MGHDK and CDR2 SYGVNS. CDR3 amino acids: CASSPKGQGVNYEQYF. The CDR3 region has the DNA TGTGCCAGCAGTCCTAAGGGACAGGGGGTCAACTACGAGCAGTACTTC.

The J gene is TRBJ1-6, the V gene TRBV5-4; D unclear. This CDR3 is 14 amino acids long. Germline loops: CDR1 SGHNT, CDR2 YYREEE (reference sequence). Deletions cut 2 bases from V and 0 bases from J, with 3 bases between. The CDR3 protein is CASSFGSYNSPLHF. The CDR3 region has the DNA TGTGCCAGCAGCTTCGGCTCCTATAATTCACCCCTCCACTTT.

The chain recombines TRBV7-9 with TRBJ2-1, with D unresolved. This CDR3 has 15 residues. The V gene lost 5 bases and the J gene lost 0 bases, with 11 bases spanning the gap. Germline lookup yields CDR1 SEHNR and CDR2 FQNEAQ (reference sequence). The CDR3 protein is CASSPDISSYNEQFF. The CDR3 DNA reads TGTGCCAGCAGCCCTGACATAAGCTCCTACAATGAGCAGTTCTTC.

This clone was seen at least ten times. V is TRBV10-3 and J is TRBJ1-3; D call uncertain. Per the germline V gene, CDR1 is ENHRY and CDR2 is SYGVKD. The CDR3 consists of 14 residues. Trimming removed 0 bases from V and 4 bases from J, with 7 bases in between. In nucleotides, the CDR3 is TGTGCCATCAGTGAGTCGGCAGAAGGAAACACCATATATTTT. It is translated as CAISESAEGNTIYF.

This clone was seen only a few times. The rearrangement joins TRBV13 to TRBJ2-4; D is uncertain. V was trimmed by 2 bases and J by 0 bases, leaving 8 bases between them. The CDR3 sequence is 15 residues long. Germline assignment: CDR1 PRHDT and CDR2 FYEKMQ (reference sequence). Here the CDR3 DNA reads TGTGCCAGCAGCTTACCCTCCTTAGCCAAAAACATTCAGTACTTC. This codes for CASSLPSLAKNIQYF.